Listed below are T cell receptor beta chains from one sample, sequenced in a study of blood T cell repertoires in COVID-19. Clones were read by immunoSEQ multiplex PCR, and TCRdb kept only the in-frame ones, dropping some. The sample yields about 59,000 clones, 90% seen once. Material for sequencing was peripheral blood. The receptor source for this set is an older man with acute or convalescent COVID-19. Each CDR3 is given with its conserved first and last residue. D genes are given only for firm matches. Size tells how often a clone was seen (once, few, many) or the class of an expanded clone, and some rows leave it out.

>NA|TRBJ1-4|TRBD1|TRBV5-1
TGCGCCAGCAGCGTTGTAGGGACAGGGGAAGAAAAACTGTTTTTT
CASSVVGTGEEKLFF
>NA|TRBJ2-1|TRBD2|TRBV5-5
TGTGCCAGCAGCTTGGAACTAGCGGGGGGGAGCTCCTACAATGAGCAGTTCTTC
CASSLELAGGSSYNEQFF
>NA|TRBJ1-1|TRBD1|TRBV5-6
TGTGCCAGCAGCCGTGGGACAGGGGGTATGAACACTGAAGCTTTCTTT
CASSRGTGGMNTEAFF
>NA|TRBJ1-1|NA|TRBV9
TGTGCCAGCAGCGTAGTTGTGGGACAAAACACTGAAGCTTTCTTT
CASSVVVGQNTEAFF
>few|TRBJ2-3|NA|TRBV2
TGTGCCAGCAGTGACAACAGGCCAAGTCCTGATACTAGCACAGATACGCAGTATTTT
CASSDNRPSPDTSTDTQYF
>NA|TRBJ1-5|NA|TRBV2
TGTGCCAGCAAGCAAGCTACAGGGCGCAATCAGCCCCAGCATTTT
CASKQATGRNQPQHF
>NA|TRBJ2-5|NA|TRBV7-9
TGTGCCAGCAGCTTGGGGCAGGGCAGGGAAGGCAGGACCCAGTACTTC
CASSLGQGREGRTQYF
>NA|TRBJ2-7|NA|TRBV19
TGTGCCAGTAGTATAGGTAGGGGTTTGGACGAGCAGTACTTC
CASSIGRGLDEQYF
>NA|TRBJ2-2|TRBD2|TRBV5-4
TGTGCCAGCAGCCCGACTAGCGGGGGGAACACCGGGGAGCTGTTTTTT
CASSPTSGGNTGELFF
>few|TRBJ2-3|NA|TRBV24-1
TGTGCCACCAGTGAGGCGGGTACTAGCACAGATACGCAGTATTTT
CATSEAGTSTDTQYF
>NA|TRBJ2-5|TRBD2|TRBV19
TGTGCCAGTAGTATTAGATCGCGGGGGGGCCGAGAGACCCAGTACTTC
CASSIRSRGGRETQYF
>NA|TRBJ1-6|TRBD1|TRBV5-5
TGTGCCAGCAGCTGGATGGACAGGGGCTCACCCCTCCACTTT
CASSWMDRGSPLHF
>NA|TRBJ2-7|TRBD1|TRBV7-8
TGTGCCAGCAAGGGACAGGGGGCGTCCTACGAGCAGTACTTC
CASKGQGASYEQYF
>NA|TRBJ1-5|TRBD1|TRBV19
TGTGCCAGTAGTCAACAGGGGAACCAGCCCCAGCATTTT
CASSQQGNQPQHF
>NA|TRBJ1-4|TRBD1|TRBV28
TGTGCCAGCAGCCCTTGGACAGGGTTGGCGACTAATGAAAAACTGTTTTTT
CASSPWTGLATNEKLFF
>NA|TRBJ2-7|NA|TRBV4-1
TGCGCCAGCAGCCAAGATGGGGAAGGGAGAAATTGGGAGTACGAGCAGTACTTC
CASSQDGEGRNWEYEQYF
>NA|TRBJ1-3|NA|TRBV2
TGTGCCAGCAGTGTTGGACTCCCCCCCAGAAACACCATATATTTT
CASSVGLPPRNTIYF
>few|TRBJ2-7|NA|TRBV10-3
TGTGCCATCAAGAGGACAGCGGAATTCCCCTACGAGCAGTACTTC
CAIKRTAEFPYEQYF
>once|TRBJ2-1|TRBD2|TRBV3-1/TRBV3-2
TGTGCCAGCAGCCACGTTAGCGGGGGGGCCCGAAATGAGCAGTTCTTC
CASSHVSGGARNEQFF
>NA|TRBJ1-6|NA|TRBV30
TGTGCCTGGAGTGCCCTACAGGGTCTGGATTCACCCCTCCACTTT
CAWSALQGLDSPLHF
>NA|TRBJ2-6|TRBD1|TRBV14
TGTGCCAGCAGCCAACGTACGGTGGGACAGGCCTCCTCTGGGGCCAACGTCCTGACTTTC
CASSQRTVGQASSGANVLTF
>NA|TRBJ2-3|TRBD1|TRBV19
TGTGCCAGTAGTATGGGACAGAGGTGGGATACGCAGTATTTT
CASSMGQRWDTQYF
>NA|TRBJ1-2|TRBD1|TRBV6-1
TGTGCCAGCAGTGAGGGACAGGGTGCTAACTATGGCTACACCTTC
CASSEGQGANYGYTF
>NA|TRBJ1-1|NA|TRBV7-8
TGTGCCAGCAGCTTAGGCGGAATGCCGGTATCTGAAGCTTTCTTT
CASSLGGMPVSEAFF
>NA|TRBJ2-1|TRBD2|TRBV7-9
TGTGCCAGCAATATCGGGGGGGCATCGAGCTCCTACAATGAGCAGTTCTTC
CASNIGGASSSYNEQFF
>NA|TRBJ2-3|TRBD2|TRBV7-2
TGTGCCAGCAGCTTTTGGACTAGCGGGGCCACTAGCACAGATACGCAGTATTTT
CASSFWTSGATSTDTQYF
>NA|TRBJ2-7|NA|TRBV7-8
TGTGCCAGCAGCTTAGGGCGGTCAGGGGCGCGGTACGAGCAGTACTTC
CASSLGRSGARYEQYF
>NA|TRBJ2-5|NA|TRBV11-2
TGTGCCAGCAGTGAACAGGGAGACCAAGAGACCCAGTACTTC
CASSEQGDQETQYF
>NA|TRBJ1-2|TRBD1|TRBV10-3
TGTGCCATCACCCAGGGGGCGCAAAATGGCTACACCTTC
CAITQGAQNGYTF
>NA|TRBJ2-7|NA|TRBV5-4
TGTGCCAGCAGCTTGGCGCCCAGCTACGAGCAGTACTTC
CASSLAPSYEQYF
>NA|TRBJ1-5|TRBD1|TRBV5-1
TGCGCCAGCAGCCCGACAGGGTCCAATCAGCCCCAGCATTTT
CASSPTGSNQPQHF